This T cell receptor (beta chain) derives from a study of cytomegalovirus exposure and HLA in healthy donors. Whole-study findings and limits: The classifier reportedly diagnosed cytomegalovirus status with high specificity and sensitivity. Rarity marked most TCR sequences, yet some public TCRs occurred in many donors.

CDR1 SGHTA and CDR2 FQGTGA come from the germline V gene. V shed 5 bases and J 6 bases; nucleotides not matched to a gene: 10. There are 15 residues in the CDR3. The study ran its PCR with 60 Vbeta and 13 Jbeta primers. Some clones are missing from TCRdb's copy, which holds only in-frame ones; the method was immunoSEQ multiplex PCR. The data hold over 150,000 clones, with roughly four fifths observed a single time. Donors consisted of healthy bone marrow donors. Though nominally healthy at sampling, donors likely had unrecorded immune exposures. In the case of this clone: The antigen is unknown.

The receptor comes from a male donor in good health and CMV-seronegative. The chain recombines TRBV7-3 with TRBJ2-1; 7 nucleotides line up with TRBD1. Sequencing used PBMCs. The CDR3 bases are TGTGCCAGCAGCCTAGCCGGGACAGCATCCAATGAGCAGTTCTTC. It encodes CASSLAGTASNEQFF.